The clone carrying this TCR beta chain was observed many times. No antigen is known for it. MiXCR was run by TCRdb on the 5' RACE reads, yielding one entry per CDR3 protein. This table has roughly 570,000 distinct CDR3 sequences, approximately 10% appearing once. These data originate in a study of identical twins. Study-wide points: Where out-of-frame alpha sequences were twin-shared, they showed excess low generation probability.

All of the donors were Caucasians in good health. These records were also assigned to another study, of yellow fever vaccine responses in identical twins.

The sequencing sample was made of PBMCs. The origin of this receptor is a woman younger than 30 in good health.

This chain's CDR3 is CASSQGSSGSTDTQYF. The CDR3, as DNA: TGCGCCAGCAGCCAAGGGTCTAGCGGGAGCACAGATACGCAGTATTTT. The chain combines TRBV4-3 with TRBJ2-3; 8 bases line up with TRBD2. V shed 1 base, J shed 0 bases, and the junction held 3 bases outside the gene matches. This CDR3 contains 16 residues. Germline CDR1 reads LGHNA; CDR2 reads YSLEER.